This T cell receptor beta chain is drawn from a study of blood T cell repertoires in COVID-19. In the study overall: The study drew acute and convalescent COVID-19 samples from the United States, Italy and Spain. Nucleic acid was either cDNA or gDNA, and it came from T cells, B-cell-depleted T cells, or PBMCs.

V dropped 1 base and J dropped 4; count of bases not matched to a gene: 13. Looked up from germline, CDR1 is LNHDA and CDR2 is SQIVND (reference sequence). The CDR3 length is 19 residues. In the original analysis: It was from reference gene primer amplification that nucleated cell counts were estimated. Libraries were prepared by immunoSEQ multiplex PCR; TCRdb keeps only in-frame clonotypes and omits some of them. Clonal size and the V and J genes are those of that table, whereas D and trimming came from the DNA. In the table there are some 180,000 clones, less than 80% of which are singletons. This sequence joins TRBV19 and TRBJ2-2; 9 nucleotides agree with TRBD1. This TCR derives from a man in his fifties who had recovered from COVID-19. Sample: peripheral blood. This CDR3 is CASSIVGTGFYGGTGELFF. CDR3 bases: TGTGCCAGTAGTATAGTGGGGACAGGGTTTTATGGAGGCACCGGGGAGCTGTTTTTT.